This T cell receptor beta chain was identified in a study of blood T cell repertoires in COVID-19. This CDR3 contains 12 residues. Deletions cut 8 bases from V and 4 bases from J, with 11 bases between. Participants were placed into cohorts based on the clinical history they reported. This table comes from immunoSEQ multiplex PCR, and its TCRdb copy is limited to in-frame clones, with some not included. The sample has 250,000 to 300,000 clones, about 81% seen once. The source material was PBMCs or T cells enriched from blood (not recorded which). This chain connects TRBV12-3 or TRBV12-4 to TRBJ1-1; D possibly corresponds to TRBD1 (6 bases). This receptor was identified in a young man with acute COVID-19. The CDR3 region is CASGRGATEAFF. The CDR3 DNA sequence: TGTGCCAGCGGCAGGGGCGCCACTGAAGCTTTCTTT.